The rows below give T cell receptor beta chains drawn from one sample of a study of Ad26.COV2.S vaccination and SARS-CoV-2 variants. Generated by immunoSEQ multiplex PCR, the TCRdb table keeps only in-frame clones and is missing some. The table has 300,000 to 450,000 clones, 80% to 90% seen once. This sample comprised peripheral blood, obtained in a trial of Ad26.COV2.S vaccine versus placebo. The receptors originated from a person between 18 and 60 years old who received the Ad26.COV2.S COVID-19 vaccine or a placebo. Each CDR3 is given with its conserved first and last residue.

CDR3 protein	CDR3 length	V gene	J gene
CASSPDSNYGYTF	13	TRBV5-1	TRBJ1-2
CASSQDRAGDYEQYF	15	TRBV3-1/TRBV3-2	TRBJ2-7
CASSARDRGNNEQFF	15	TRBV4-3	TRBJ2-1
CASSVNSGDYGELFF	15	TRBV9	TRBJ2-2
CASSLRVLNTIYF	13	TRBV5-6	TRBJ1-3
CASSPNAGAGASEQFF	16	TRBV11-3	TRBJ2-1
CASSRLAGGNYEQYF	15	TRBV6-5	TRBJ2-7
CASSEYYLDGNTEAFF	16	TRBV25-1	TRBJ1-1
CASSYSPDSNEQFF	14	TRBV6-6	TRBJ2-1
CASSMTVDYEQYF	13	TRBV19	TRBJ2-7
CASSQELVAFF	11	TRBV3-1/TRBV3-2	TRBJ1-1
CASSGGGSGQETQYF	15	TRBV5-4	TRBJ2-5
CAWWSGGTEAFF	12	TRBV30	TRBJ1-1
CASSPGTANYGYTF	14	TRBV5-1	TRBJ1-2
CASSLGGDMNTEAFF	15	TRBV5-4	TRBJ1-1
CASRAPQYQETQYF	14	TRBV2	TRBJ2-5
CASSLAFSGRAHEQYF	16	TRBV7-9	TRBJ2-7
CASSPGTIDTGELFF	15	TRBV5-4	TRBJ2-2
CASSRNRRGSEQFF	14	TRBV28	TRBJ2-1
CASSPGGGRAYEQYF	15	TRBV18	TRBJ2-7
CASSRDPGRDQPQHF	15	TRBV5-4	TRBJ1-5
CASSLVGDSEQYF	13	TRBV7-2	TRBJ2-7
CASSFSSGFNNEQFF	15	TRBV28	TRBJ2-1
CASSWGLAPDTQYF	14	TRBV5-4	TRBJ2-3
CASSLSQGDEQYF	13	TRBV12-3/TRBV12-4	TRBJ2-7
CASSPAAGNTEAFF	14	TRBV5-1	TRBJ1-1
CASSYGGRKTYEQYF	15	TRBV6-2/TRBV6-3	TRBJ2-7
CASSQERAGAGYGYTF	16	TRBV4-3	TRBJ1-2
CAWRAYFANNEQFF	14	TRBV30	TRBJ2-1
CASSLGTGAHEQYF	14	TRBV5-1	TRBJ2-7
CASSTWPGQGQETQYF	16	TRBV3-1/TRBV3-2	TRBJ2-5
CASSGRTGGVRTNEKLFF	18	TRBV9	TRBJ1-4
CASSPEGSSGNTIYF	15	TRBV18	TRBJ1-3
CASSVTVNTEAFF	13	TRBV18	TRBJ1-1
CASSQLLLTGELFF	14	TRBV4-3	TRBJ2-2
CASSLVTEYNEQFF	14	TRBV7-9	TRBJ2-1
CASSLGAREQYF	12	TRBV5-6	TRBJ2-7
CASSPDRNNEQFF	13	TRBV4-3	TRBJ2-1
CASSMWGTNEKLFF	14	TRBV19	TRBJ1-4
CASSPATRLAGGSTDTQYF	19	TRBV14	TRBJ2-3
CASSPGSHASGANVLTF	17	TRBV18	TRBJ2-6
CSVEGLGGLKETQYF	15	TRBV29-1	TRBJ2-5
CASTPLAEYQPQHF	14	TRBV28	TRBJ1-5
CASSYSLTGREQYF	14	TRBV6-6	TRBJ2-7
CASSLMLAGGGNIQYF	16	TRBV5-5	TRBJ2-4
CASSPPRQAKNEQFF	15	TRBV28	TRBJ2-1
CASSRLAGEGDTQYF	15	TRBV6-5	TRBJ2-3
CASRLDGGIDEQYF	14	TRBV6-6	TRBJ2-7
CASSFALRQRGAREQYF	17	TRBV7-2	TRBJ2-7
CASRLSVGEKLFF	13	TRBV5-1	TRBJ1-4
CASCLLIFTGELFF	14	TRBV6-5	TRBJ2-2
CASSYSRQAYEQYF	14	TRBV6-5	TRBJ2-7
CASSFSRGREFVKTQYF	17	TRBV13	TRBJ2-5
CASSQDRGDGHNSPLHF	17	TRBV4-3	TRBJ1-6
CASSLGTASTDTQYF	15	TRBV6-2/TRBV6-3	TRBJ2-3
CASSLEGTANGELFF	15	TRBV5-1	TRBJ2-2
CSVGDRTKNIQYF	13	TRBV29-1	TRBJ2-4
CASSPAPQGFGEQYF	15	TRBV9	TRBJ2-7
CASSLSYRRGQETQYF	16	TRBV7-6	TRBJ2-5
CASSIQTGSDEKLFF	15	TRBV5-4	TRBJ1-4